Below are 26 T cell receptor beta chains sequenced from a single sample in a study of blood T cell repertoires in COVID-19. Profiled with immunoSEQ multiplex PCR; TCRdb holds only in-frame clones, not every one. The table shows 200,000 or so clones, with around 80% occurring only once. The sequenced sample consisted of PBMCs or T cells enriched from blood (not recorded which). These receptors all stem from a woman aged 40 to 50 with acute COVID-19.

This rearrangement joins TRBV29-1 to TRBJ2-6; tentative D call: TRBD1 (6 bases). The CDR3 sequence is 14 residues long. Trimming removed 6 bases from V and 0 bases from J, with 9 bases in between. In germline, CDR1 is SQVTM, CDR2 ANQGSEA. The CDR3 region has the DNA TGCAGCGTAACAGGGACCTCTGGGGCCAACGTCCTGACTTTC. Protein: CSVTGTSGANVLTF. The full variable domain, its missing parts supplied by reference TRBV29-1 and TRBJ2-6, is SAVISQKPSRDICQRGTSLTIQCQVDSQVTMMFWYRQQPGQSLTLIATANQGSEATYESGFVIDKFPISRPNLTFSTLTVSNMSPEDSSIYLCSVTGTSGANVLTFGAGSRLTVL.

The chain employs TRBV7-8 and TRBJ2-3; 7 positions match TRBD1. Germline CDR1 and CDR2: SGHVS and FQNEAQ. The CDR3 contains 18 residues. Trimming removed 0 bases from V and 1 base from J; junction bases left unmatched: 10. The CDR3 loop is CASSLAVQGFSGTDTQYF. In nucleotides, the CDR3 is TGTGCCAGCAGCTTAGCGGTACAGGGGTTCTCGGGCACAGATACGCAGTATTTT.

The gene calls are TRBV7-9 and TRBJ1-2, with D maybe TRBD1 (5 bases). The ends were cut back, 5 bases at V and 2 bases at J, with 15 bases in the middle. This CDR3 region has 15 residues. Germline lookup yields CDR1 SEHNR and CDR2 FQNEAQ (reference sequence). The CDR3 spells CASSPQIAGNYGYTF. Here the CDR3 DNA reads TGTGCCAGCAGCCCACAGATAGCAGGGAACTATGGCTACACCTTC.

The chain joins TRBV28 to TRBJ1-6; TRBD1 agrees at 8 bases. The CDR3 covers 15 residues. The germline gives CDR1 MDHEN, CDR2 SYDVKM. V dropped 10 bases and J dropped 4; count of bases not matched to a gene: 9. CDR3 region: CATSITGGYNSPLHF. DNA of the CDR3: TGTGCCACATCAATTACAGGGGGATATAATTCACCCCTCCACTTT.

The J gene is TRBJ2-2, the V gene TRBV28, with TRBD2 matching over 12 bases. The CDR3 totals 17 residues. Germline V gene lookup returns CDR1 MDHEN and CDR2 SYDVKM. The ends lost 3 bases at V and 1 base at J; junction bases unmatched: 3. The CDR3 DNA follows: TGTGCCAGCAGTTTGCCGACTAGCGGGGGGAACACCGGGGAGCTGTTTTTT. This translates into CASSLPTSGGNTGELFF.

Here the CDR3 reads CASIGLSPGEAFF. The CDR3 DNA reads as TGTGCCAGCATCGGACTAAGCCCGGGTGAAGCTTTCTTT. The chain couples TRBV28 to TRBJ1-1; D call uncertain. With 7 bases removed from V and 7 bases from J, the gap between germline ends came to 16 bases. This CDR3 spans 13 amino acids. Germline V gene sequence: CDR1 MDHEN, CDR2 SYDVKM.

The chain recombines TRBV27 with TRBJ1-2, with TRBD1 matching 7 bases. The CDR3 has 14 residues. CDR1 MNHEY and CDR2 SMNVEV come from the germline V gene (reference sequence). Trimming cost V 0 bases and J 7 bases; bases outside gene matches: 5. CDR3 nucleotide sequence: TGTGCCAGCAGTTTATCGAGGGGGCTATCTGGCTACACCTTC. As protein: CASSLSRGLSGYTF.

This chain links TRBV19 with TRBJ2-1, with D perhaps matching TRBD1 (6 bases). This CDR3 has 13 amino acids. Germline CDR1 is LNHDA and CDR2 is SQIVND (reference sequence). V lost 5 bases and J 8 bases, leaving 13 bases between the germline ends. CDR3 region: CASSPGQWDEQFF. CDR3 coding DNA: TGTGCCAGTAGTCCAGGACAGTGGGATGAGCAGTTCTTC.

This chain joins TRBV25-1 and TRBJ2-7; 9 nucleotides match TRBD1. Unmatched junction bases numbered 8, after V lost 2 bases and J lost 0 bases. The CDR3 is 17 residues long. Germline V lookup: CDR1 MGHDK, CDR2 SYGVNS. The CDR3 coding sequence is TGTGCCAGCAGTGAAAACCTACCGGGACAGGGCTCCTACGAGCAGTACTTC. It is translated as CASSENLPGQGSYEQYF.

The rearrangement links TRBV5-1 to TRBJ2-1; D is uncertain. The CDR3 spans 15 residues. Germline lookup yields CDR1 SGHRS and CDR2 YFSETQ. Between the trimmed V and J ends, which lost 4 bases and 2 bases, there was a span of 13 bases. CDR3 region: CASSETLGTYNEQFF. The CDR3 region has the DNA TGCGCCAGCAGCGAGACCCTGGGCACCTACAATGAGCAGTTCTTC. The entire variable domain, with the rest obtained from reference TRBV5-1 and TRBJ2-1, is as follows: KAGVTQTPRYLIKTRGQQVTLSCSPISGHRSVSWYQQTPGQGLQFLFEYFSETQRNKGNFPGRFSGRQFSNSRSEMNVSTLELGDSALYLCASSETLGTYNEQFFGPGTRLTVL.

About this clone: In the same sample, other DNA sequences code for this CDR3. V usage is TRBV5-1 and J usage is TRBJ2-5; perhaps TRBD2 as D (5 bases). The CDR3 sequence is 13 residues long. From germline, CDR1 is SGHRS and CDR2 YFSETQ. Trimming stripped 4 bases from V and 1 base from J, with 8 bases between. CDR3: CASSLGGQETQYF. The CDR3 DNA reads TGCGCCAGCAGCCTTGGAGGCCAAGAGACCCAGTACTTC.

The chain couples TRBV4-3 to TRBJ2-1; D ambiguous. The CDR3 length is 16 residues. Trimming took 0 bases from V and 0 from J, leaving 9 bases between them. CDR1 and CDR2 from the germline V gene are LGHNA and YSLEER. CDR3 region: CASSQDAESSYNEQFF. CDR3 nucleotides: TGCGCCAGCAGCCAAGATGCGGAATCCTCCTACAATGAGCAGTTCTTC.

This rearrangement joins TRBV7-2 to TRBJ2-1, with 7 bases that match TRBD1. CDR3 length: 12 amino acids. CDR1 and CDR2 (germline): SGHTA, FQGNSA. J lost 12 bases, V lost 5 bases, and 7 bases had no gene match. The CDR3 loop is CASSTQGLVQFF. The CDR3 region has the DNA TGTGCCAGCAGCACACAGGGGTTGGTGCAGTTCTTC.

In its sample, this clone was seen a few times. The rearrangement links TRBV19 to TRBJ1-5; 8 nucleotides align to TRBD1. Germline CDR1 reads LNHDA; CDR2 reads SQIVND (reference sequence). J was trimmed by 5 bases and V by 1 base; bases with no gene match: 4. The CDR3 loop spans 15 amino acids. Written as DNA, the CDR3 is TGTGCCAGTAGTATAGGGGGACAGGAGGATCAGCCCCAGCATTTT. Its translation is CASSIGGQEDQPQHF. Looking up the rest from reference TRBV19 and TRBJ1-5 gives the full variable domain: DGGITQSPKYLFRKEGQNVTLSCEQNLNHDAMYWYRQDPGQGLRLIYYSQIVNDFQKGDIAEGYSVSREKKESFPLTVTSAQKNPTAFYLCASSIGGQEDQPQHFGDGTRLSIL.

This clone showed up just once. V and J are TRBV6-5 and TRBJ2-7, with D possibly matching TRBD1 (5 bases). Trimming shortened V by 5 bases and J by 3 bases, and 11 bases separated the two germline ends. Germline CDR1 is MNHEY and CDR2 is SVGAGI. This CDR3 has 13 amino acids. The CDR3 nucleotides read TGTGCCAGCAGTCACCCAGGGTTCTACGAGCAGTACTTC. The encoded protein is CASSHPGFYEQYF.

The sample holds one count of this clone. The V and J genes are TRBV19 and TRBJ1-2; TRBD1 matches 11 bases. Unmatched junction bases numbered 7, after V lost 4 bases and J lost 6 bases. The CDR3 is 15 residues long. Per germline, CDR1 LNHDA and CDR2 SQIVND (reference sequence). This chain's CDR3 is CASSKRTGGVNGYTF. In DNA, the CDR3 is TGTGCCAGTAGTAAGCGGACAGGGGGCGTGAATGGCTACACCTTC.

The chain has TRBV5-4 and TRBJ1-6; D ambiguous. This CDR3 region has 15 residues. In germline, CDR1 is SGHNT, CDR2 YYREEE (reference sequence). V was trimmed by 3 bases and J by 7 bases, leaving 14 bases between them. The CDR3 region is CASSSSGWRNSPLHF. In DNA, the CDR3 is TGTGCCAGCAGCTCCTCAGGCTGGAGGAATTCACCCCTCCACTTT.

The table lists this clone with a few counts. J is TRBJ1-5 and V is TRBV6-5; possibly TRBD1 for D (5 bases). Germline V gene lookup returns CDR1 MNHEY and CDR2 SVGAGI. The CDR3 has 13 amino acids. Trimming took off 6 bases at V and 5 bases at J, with 11 bases between the two ends. As DNA, the CDR3 is TGTGCCAGCAGAGCCGGGGGGGATCAGCCCCAGCATTTT. It yields the protein CASRAGGDQPQHF.

The chain links TRBV5-1 to TRBJ2-1; possible D gene TRBD2, 6 bases. This CDR3 region has 17 residues. Germline assignment: CDR1 SGHRS and CDR2 YFSETQ. V was cut by 4 bases and J by 0 bases, with 17 bases left in between. Here the CDR3 DNA reads TGCGCCAGCAGCGCCCAACTAGCCGGAGGCTCCTACAATGAGCAGTTCTTC. This encodes CASSAQLAGGSYNEQFF.

The V gene is TRBV5-4, the J gene TRBJ1-2; weak D call: TRBD1 (6 bases). With 1 base removed from V and 4 bases from J, the gap between germline ends came to 8 bases. This CDR3 region has 13 residues. Germline assignment: CDR1 SGHNT and CDR2 YYREEE (reference sequence). The CDR3 DNA sequence: TGTGCCAGCAGCTTGACAGGGCCCTATGGCTACACCTTC. This sequence encodes CASSLTGPYGYTF.

V usage is TRBV6-4 and J usage is TRBJ1-5, with TRBD1 matching 9 bases. The CDR3 consists of 17 residues. Looked up from germline, CDR1 is MRHNA and CDR2 is SNTAGT. V lost 7 bases and J lost 0; bases outside the gene matches: 10. The CDR3 reads CASTLPGQGYSNQPQHF. The CDR3 region has the DNA TGTGCCAGCACCCTCCCGGGACAGGGCTATAGCAATCAGCCCCAGCATTTT.

V gene TRBV9 combines with J gene TRBJ1-6; tentatively, D is TRBD1 (5 bases). Looked up from germline, CDR1 is SGDLS and CDR2 is YYNGEE. This CDR3 spans 14 amino acids. The V gene lost 4 bases and the J gene lost 7 bases, with 12 bases spanning the gap. The CDR3 region has the DNA TGTGCCAGCAGCTTTACAGGTGGGAATTCACCCCTCCACTTT. Residues: CASSFTGGNSPLHF.

This chain uses TRBV24-1 with TRBJ2-7; D perhaps matches TRBD1 (6 bases). The CDR3 has 10 residues. In germline, CDR1 is KGHDR, CDR2 SFDVKD. Trimming shortened V by 9 bases and J by 11 bases, and 13 bases separated the two germline ends. DNA of the CDR3: TGTGCCACCGTAACAGGGACGGAGTACTTC. Translated: CATVTGTEYF.

The count of this clone is one. This chain connects TRBV15 to TRBJ1-4, with D unclear. CDR3 length: 15 residues. Trimming removed 0 bases at V and 8 bases at J, with 13 bases between. Germline V CDR1 and CDR2: LNHNV, YYDKDF (reference sequence). CDR3 DNA: TGTGCCACCAGCAGAGATGCCCGGAGGCGCGAAAAACTGTTTTTT. Protein product: CATSRDARRREKLFF.

The V and J genes are TRBV14 and TRBJ1-2; D remains ambiguous. The ends were cut back, 1 base at V and 4 bases at J, with 13 bases in the middle. Germline CDR1 is SGHDN and CDR2 is FVKESK. This CDR3 is built from 15 residues. DNA of the CDR3: TGTGCCAGCAGCCAAGTCGGGAGCCCGGGCTATGGCTACACCTTC. It specifies CASSQVGSPGYGYTF.

This clone was picked up one time. The rearrangement links TRBV18 to TRBJ1-5; 8 bases match TRBD1. Looked up from germline, CDR1 is KGHSH and CDR2 is LQKENI. The CDR3 spans 17 residues. With 4 bases clipped from V and 5 bases from J, the junction kept 13 bases outside the gene matches. The chain's CDR3 is CASSRRGGQGGDQPQHF. For the CDR3, the DNA is TGTGCCAGCTCACGCAGGGGAGGACAGGGTGGAGATCAGCCCCAGCATTTT.